This T cell receptor (beta chain) was captured in a study of control samples from healthy donors and cancer patients. V was clipped by 2 bases and J by 5 bases, with 3 bases between them. There are 11 residues in the CDR3. Some clones are missing from TCRdb's copy, which holds only in-frame ones; the method was immunoSEQ multiplex PCR. The profile shows more than 50,000 clones, approximately 95% of them singletons. The rearrangement links TRBV12-3 or TRBV12-4 to TRBJ2-5; D is unresolved. What was sequenced was blood. This TCR was sampled from a woman between 18 and 29 years old in good health. CDR3 DNA sequence: TGTGCCAGCAGTTTAATTGAGACCCAGTACTTC. Its translation: CASSLIETQYF.